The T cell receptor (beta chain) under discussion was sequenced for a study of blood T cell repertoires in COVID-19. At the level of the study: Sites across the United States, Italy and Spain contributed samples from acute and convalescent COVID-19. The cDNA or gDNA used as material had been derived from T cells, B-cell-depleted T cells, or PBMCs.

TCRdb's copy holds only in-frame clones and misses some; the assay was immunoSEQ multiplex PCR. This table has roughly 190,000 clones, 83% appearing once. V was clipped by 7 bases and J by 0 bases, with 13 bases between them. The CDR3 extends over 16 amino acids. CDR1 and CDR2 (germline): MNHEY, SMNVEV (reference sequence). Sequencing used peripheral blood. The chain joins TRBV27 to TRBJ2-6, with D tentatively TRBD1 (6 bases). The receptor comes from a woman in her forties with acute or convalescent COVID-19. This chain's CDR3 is CASTDRVFSGANVLTF. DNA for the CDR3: TGTGCCAGCACGGACAGAGTCTTCTCTGGGGCCAACGTCCTGACTTTC.